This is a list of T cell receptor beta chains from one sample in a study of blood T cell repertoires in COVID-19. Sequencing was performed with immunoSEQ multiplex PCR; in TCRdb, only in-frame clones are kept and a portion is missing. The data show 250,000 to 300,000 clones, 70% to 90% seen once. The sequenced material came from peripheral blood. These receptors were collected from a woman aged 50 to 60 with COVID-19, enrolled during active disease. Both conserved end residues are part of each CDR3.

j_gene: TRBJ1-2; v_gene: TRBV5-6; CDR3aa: CASSLATGGSRGYTF
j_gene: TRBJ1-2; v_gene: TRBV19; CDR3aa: CASTTTAPRGYTF
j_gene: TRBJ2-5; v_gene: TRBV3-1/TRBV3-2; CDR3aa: CASSPSLAGGRETQYF
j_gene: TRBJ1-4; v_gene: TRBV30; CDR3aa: CAGRRRGQGANLEKLFF
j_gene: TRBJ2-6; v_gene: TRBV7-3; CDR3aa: CASSPMGLSGANVLTF
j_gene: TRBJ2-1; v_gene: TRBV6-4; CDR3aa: CASSDLSLGDNEQFF
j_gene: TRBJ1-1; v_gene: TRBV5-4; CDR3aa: CASSLQGGRAEAFF
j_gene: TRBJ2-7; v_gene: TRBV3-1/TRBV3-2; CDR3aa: CASSQQWGGTEQYF
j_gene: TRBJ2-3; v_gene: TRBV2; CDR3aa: CASSKRLDPTDTQYF
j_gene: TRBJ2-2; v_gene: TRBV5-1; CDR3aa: CASSRNGQGANTGELFF
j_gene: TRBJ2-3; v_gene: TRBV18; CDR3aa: CASSPNTNKGADTQYF
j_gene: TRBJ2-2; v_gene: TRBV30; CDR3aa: CAWKTPGLAGGRGGTGELFF
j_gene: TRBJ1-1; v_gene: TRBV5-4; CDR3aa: CASSLAGQGSLAFF
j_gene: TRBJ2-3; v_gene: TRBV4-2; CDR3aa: CASSQDTGSGTDTQYF
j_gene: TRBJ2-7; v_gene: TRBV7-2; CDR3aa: CASSLASGGAYEQYF
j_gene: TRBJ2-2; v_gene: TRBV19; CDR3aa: CASRGGSGSYNTGELFF
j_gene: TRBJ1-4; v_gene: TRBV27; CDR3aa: CASRDRVLSTNEKLFF
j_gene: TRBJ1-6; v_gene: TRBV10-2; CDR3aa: CATLDRVPLSSPLHF
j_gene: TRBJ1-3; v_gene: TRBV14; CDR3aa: CASSQNRGNTIYF
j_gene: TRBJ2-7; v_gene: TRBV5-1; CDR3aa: CASSFLAGVRYEQYF
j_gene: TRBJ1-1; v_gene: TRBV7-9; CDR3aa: CASSLGTALSAFF
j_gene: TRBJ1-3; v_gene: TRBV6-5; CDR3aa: CASSYSGGSGNTIYF
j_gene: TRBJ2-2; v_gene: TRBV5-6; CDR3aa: CASSGGTGVSGELFF
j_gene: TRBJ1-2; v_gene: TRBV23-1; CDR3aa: CASSSPLDREGYTF
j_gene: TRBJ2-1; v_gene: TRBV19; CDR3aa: CASSIADGWAGVHNEQFF
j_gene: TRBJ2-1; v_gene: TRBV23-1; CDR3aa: CASSQGRTSGREDEQFF
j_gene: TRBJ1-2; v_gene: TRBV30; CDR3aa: CAWRGGWNPNYGYTF
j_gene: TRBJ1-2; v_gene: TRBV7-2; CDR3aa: CASSLALRRGGTF
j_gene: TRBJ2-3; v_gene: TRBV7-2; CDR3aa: CASSRSGTSTDTQYF
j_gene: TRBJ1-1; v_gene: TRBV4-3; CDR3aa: CASSQVPGGGTEAFF
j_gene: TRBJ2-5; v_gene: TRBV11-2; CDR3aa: CASSTSGQGETQYF
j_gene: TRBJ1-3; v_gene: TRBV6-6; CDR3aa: CASSQNLNRVRGNTIYF
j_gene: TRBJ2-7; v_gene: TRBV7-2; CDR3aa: CASSFRDLSYEQYF
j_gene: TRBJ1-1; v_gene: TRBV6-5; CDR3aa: CASRYSRMNTEAFF
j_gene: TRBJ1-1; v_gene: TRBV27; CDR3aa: CASAPLRQAAMNTEAFF
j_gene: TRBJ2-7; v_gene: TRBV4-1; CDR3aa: CASSQRTSGRADKSYEQYF
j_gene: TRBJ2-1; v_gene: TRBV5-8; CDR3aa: CASSLRPRSSYNEQFF
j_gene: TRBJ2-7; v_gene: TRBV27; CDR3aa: CASSSQQKGLSYEQYF
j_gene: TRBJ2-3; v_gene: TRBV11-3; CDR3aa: CASRTSGGAGTQYF
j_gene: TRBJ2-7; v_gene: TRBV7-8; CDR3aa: CASTLGGRYEQYF
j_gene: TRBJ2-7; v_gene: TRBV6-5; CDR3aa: CASRKGRGGEQYF
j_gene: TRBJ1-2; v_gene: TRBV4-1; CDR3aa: CASSQDSGTGGIGYTF
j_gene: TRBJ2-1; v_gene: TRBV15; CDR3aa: CATSRDNFGRFPNEQFF
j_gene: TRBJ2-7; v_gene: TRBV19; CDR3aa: CASRGTGNYEQYF
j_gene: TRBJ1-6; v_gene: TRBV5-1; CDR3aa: CASSLAGVSPLHF
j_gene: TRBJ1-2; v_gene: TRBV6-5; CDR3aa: CASKRGIDGYTF
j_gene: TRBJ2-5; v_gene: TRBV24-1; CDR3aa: CATSDPTGYQETQYF
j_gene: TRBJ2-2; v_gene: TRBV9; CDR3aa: CASRAGFTGELFF
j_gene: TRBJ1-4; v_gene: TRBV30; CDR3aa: CAWDQKPNEKLFF
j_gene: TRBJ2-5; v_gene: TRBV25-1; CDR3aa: CASSDLRGYQETQYF
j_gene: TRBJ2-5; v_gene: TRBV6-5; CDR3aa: CASGRYQETQYF
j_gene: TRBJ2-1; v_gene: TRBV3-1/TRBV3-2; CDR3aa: CASSQELAGVGEQFF
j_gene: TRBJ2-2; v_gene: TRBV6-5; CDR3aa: CASRDREAAGELFF